These 15 T cell receptor beta chains were all obtained from the same sample, sequenced in a study of cytomegalovirus exposure and HLA in healthy donors (dated 2017 in TCRdb). The library was generated by the immunoSEQ multiplex PCR assay. For the multiplex PCR, a mixture combining 60 forward primers for TCR Vbeta segments and 13 reverse primers for TCR Jbeta segments was used. Sourced from immuneACCESS, this table was stored by TCRdb with only in-frame sequences that have V and J called. A share of the clones is absent; for the studies checked, an unresolved V gene accounts for under half, and the remainder has no known explanation. The sample records over 200,000 clones, approximately 84% of which are singletons. The ten largest clones add up to about 0.58% of the sample. The specimen was PBMCs. All receptors come from a woman between 40 and 55 years old in good health and CMV-seronegative.

V gene TRBV18 combines with J gene TRBJ2-2, with 11 positions matching TRBD1. V shed 6 bases and J 1 base; nucleotides not matched to a gene: 7. The length of the CDR3 is 17 residues. Germline CDR1 reads KGHSH; CDR2 reads LQKENI. The CDR3, as DNA: TGTGCCAGCTCCCTTGGACAGGGGGCAGGGAACACCGGGGAGCTGTTTTTT. Translated: CASSLGQGAGNTGELFF.

The V call is TRBV6-6, the J call TRBJ1-2; 9 bases match TRBD1. V gave up 0 bases and J gave up 2 bases; unmatched junction bases: 1. CDR3 length: 15 amino acids. The germline V gene has CDR1 MNHNY and CDR2 SVGAGI (reference sequence). Here the CDR3 reads CASSYSGTGNYGYTF. In DNA form, the CDR3 reads TGTGCCAGCAGTTACTCGGGGACAGGGAACTATGGCTACACCTTC.

This chain joins TRBV28 and TRBJ2-5; no clear D. The J call may be faulty, since TRBJ2-7 better matches the DNA end. This CDR3 region has 12 residues. Germline values: CDR1 MDHEN, CDR2 SYDVKM. The CDR3 sequence: CASSFLLYEQYF. The CDR3 nucleotides read TGTGCCAGCAGTTTTCTGCTCTACGAGCAGTACTTC.

The gene calls are TRBV5-1 and TRBJ2-5; no clear D. The CDR3 has 14 residues. The V end lost 4 bases, the J end lost 1 base, and 11 bases lay between the germline ends. In germline, CDR1 is SGHRS, CDR2 YFSETQ. The CDR3 region is CASSQTSSQETQYF. The CDR3 nucleotides are TGCGCCAGCAGCCAGACATCCTCCCAAGAGACCCAGTACTTC.

The rearrangement links TRBV6-5 to TRBJ1-2, with 10 bases matching TRBD1. CDR1 and CDR2 (germline): MNHEY, SVGAGI. The V segment lost 6 bases and the J segment 5 bases; nucleotides outside the gene matches: 9. This CDR3 has 15 residues. The CDR3 DNA is TGTGCCAGCAGCGCGGACAGGGGGGCGGATTATGGCTACACCTTC. Protein: CASSADRGADYGYTF.

The chain carries TRBV7-9 and TRBJ1-4; TRBD1 is a possible D gene (5 bases). The CDR3 length is 14 residues. CDR1 and CDR2 from the germline V gene are SEHNR and FQNEAQ (reference sequence). V lost 3 bases, J lost 6 bases, and 11 bases lay in between. Here the CDR3 DNA reads TGTGCCAGCAGCTTGTGGGGCGTTGATGAAAAACTGTTTTTT. Translated, it gives CASSLWGVDEKLFF.

V usage is TRBV19 and J usage is TRBJ1-2; D is unresolved. The ends were cut back, 7 bases at V and 5 bases at J, with 8 bases in the middle. This CDR3 region has 11 residues. Germline V lookup: CDR1 LNHDA, CDR2 SQIVND (reference sequence). CDR3 protein: CASTLGYGYTF. In DNA, the CDR3 is TGTGCCAGTACACTAGGATATGGCTACACCTTC.

The chain carries TRBV28 and TRBJ1-1; 8 bases fit TRBD1. The germline V gene encodes CDR1 MDHEN and CDR2 SYDVKM. J was trimmed by 6 bases and V by 6 bases; bases with no gene match: 12. The CDR3 runs 15 residues. CDR3 bases: TGTGCCAGCAGATGGAGGACAGGGTGGGACGCTGAAGCTTTCTTT. As protein: CASRWRTGWDAEAFF.

The gene calls are TRBV7-2 and TRBJ2-3; possibly TRBD2 for D (6 bases). V was pared by 3 bases and J by 1 base, with 11 bases between. The CDR3 is 15 residues long. CDR1 is SGHTA and CDR2 is FQGNSA in the germline V gene. The CDR3 bases are TGTGCCAGCAGCTTCCAGGGAGGTGGCACAGATACGCAGTATTTT. As protein: CASSFQGGGTDTQYF.

The rearrangement joins TRBV6-5 to TRBJ1-1; no clear D. Trimming took 4 bases from V and 1 from J, leaving 13 bases between them. The CDR3 covers 15 residues. Per the germline V gene, CDR1 is MNHEY and CDR2 is SVGAGI. CDR3 in amino acids: CASSSLRHPNTEAFF. CDR3 nucleotides: TGTGCCAGCAGTTCCTTGAGACACCCGAACACTGAAGCTTTCTTT.

The chain carries TRBV18 and TRBJ2-3, with TRBD2 as a possible D gene (5 bases). This CDR3 spans 18 amino acids. Germline lookup yields CDR1 KGHSH and CDR2 LQKENI. V lost 2 bases and J 6 bases, leaving 24 bases between the germline ends. The DNA of the CDR3 is TGTGCCAGCTCACCAAACCCGGGAACAGATCGCATAAGCGATACGCAGTATTTT. Translation: CASSPNPGTDRISDTQYF.

V is TRBV4-3 and J is TRBJ1-6, with 7 bases that match TRBD1. The V and J ends lost 1 base and 8 bases, in that order; junction bases with no gene match: 14. Germline lookup yields CDR1 LGHNA and CDR2 YSLEER. The CDR3 totals 18 residues. The CDR3 sequence is CASSQGGNGTAGHSPLHF. In nucleotides, the CDR3 is TGCGCCAGCAGCCAAGGGGGTAACGGGACAGCCGGACATTCACCCCTCCACTTT.

This clone was counted once. The chain has TRBV5-6 and TRBJ1-2; TRBD1 matches at 9 bases. V shed 6 bases, J shed 7 bases, and the junction held 10 bases outside the gene matches. The CDR3 loop spans 14 amino acids. CDR1 is SGHDT, CDR2 YYEEEE, per germline. The CDR3 is CASNPPGQGSGYTF. For the CDR3, the DNA is TGTGCCAGCAACCCTCCGGGACAGGGTTCTGGCTACACCTTC.

V usage is TRBV7-2 and J usage is TRBJ2-2, with 8 bases that match TRBD1. Germline CDR1 is SGHTA and CDR2 is FQGNSA. Trimming removed 4 bases from V and 6 bases from J; junction bases left unmatched: 4. This CDR3 has 14 amino acids. The CDR3 sequence is CASSWTGRAGELFF. The CDR3 DNA sequence: TGTGCCAGCAGCTGGACAGGGCGGGCCGGGGAGCTGTTTTTT.

V usage is TRBV5-1 and J usage is TRBJ2-2; 9 positions agree with TRBD1. The J segment lost 0 bases and the V segment lost 5 bases, leaving 17 bases of the junction unmatched. Germline V gene sequence: CDR1 SGHRS, CDR2 YFSETQ. The CDR3 extends over 20 amino acids. CDR3 nucleotides: TGCGCCAGCAGGGACCTACAGGGGGCTTTCGGGGTACCGAACACCGGGGAGCTGTTTTTT. Translation gives CASRDLQGAFGVPNTGELFF.